A single sample gave rise to the 18 T cell receptor beta chains below, sequenced in a study of lymphopenia after photon versus proton radiotherapy. The protocol was immunoSEQ multiplex PCR, while the TCRdb copy is restricted to in-frame clones and leaves out a portion. The sample lists about 34,000 clones; 84% were seen once. The material was peripheral blood, obtained from a patient treated with proton-based radiotherapy. The source of these receptors is a woman between 65 and 79 years old with pancreatic cancer.

In this sample, this clone turned up a few times. V gene TRBV27 combines with J gene TRBJ2-5, with 15 bases identical to TRBD2. CDR3 length equals 15 residues. With V trimmed by 6 bases and J by 4 bases, 3 bases remained unmatched. Germline values: CDR1 MNHEY, CDR2 SMNVEV (reference sequence). Written as DNA, the CDR3 is TGTGCCAGCAGAACGGGACTAGCGGGAGGAGAGACCCAGTACTTC. This sequence encodes CASRTGLAGGETQYF.

This sequence joins TRBV28 and TRBJ1-2; TRBD1 might be the D (5 bases). The V gene lost 6 bases and the J gene lost 5 bases, with 16 bases spanning the gap. Germline lookup yields CDR1 MDHEN and CDR2 SYDVKM. The CDR3 runs 14 residues. The CDR3, as DNA: TGTGCCAGCAGGGGCCGGGACGGAAGATATGGCTACACCTTC. Translating gives CASRGRDGRYGYTF.

The V gene is TRBV5-4, the J gene TRBJ2-7; D unclear. CDR1 SGHNT and CDR2 YYREEE come from the germline V gene (reference sequence). This CDR3 is built from 12 residues. V was shortened by 4 bases and J by 7 bases, with 12 bases between the two germline ends. CDR3 in DNA: TGTGCCAGCAGCCAAGATTTAGGGGAGCAGTACTTC. It translates to CASSQDLGEQYF.

The V and J genes are TRBV6-5 and TRBJ1-4; D possibly corresponds to TRBD1 (6 bases). Looked up from germline, CDR1 is MNHEY and CDR2 is SVGAGI. The CDR3 is made up of 14 amino acids. Trimming removed 5 bases from V and 4 bases from J, with 11 bases in between. CDR3 sequence (DNA): TGTGCCAGCAGTACCGGGACAAGTAATGAAAAACTGTTTTTT. This encodes CASSTGTSNEKLFF.

A few counts support this clone. This chain joins TRBV27 and TRBJ2-2; unclear D gene. Germline V gene data show CDR1 as MNHEY and CDR2 as SMNVEV (reference sequence). V was cut by 0 bases and J by 1 base, with 9 bases left in between. The CDR3 runs to 16 residues. This chain's CDR3 is CASSLSTWGNTGELFF. CDR3 DNA: TGTGCCAGCAGTTTATCTACTTGGGGGAACACCGGGGAGCTGTTTTTT.

This clone appeared a few times. The V and J genes are TRBV18 and TRBJ2-1, with D possibly matching TRBD1 (6 bases). V lost 5 bases and J lost 5, with 19 bases in between. Germline V lookup: CDR1 KGHSH, CDR2 LQKENI. The CDR3 sequence is 16 residues long. The CDR3 is CASSSQTGPPNNEQFF. CDR3 sequence (DNA): TGTGCCAGCTCATCTCAAACAGGGCCCCCCAACAATGAGCAGTTCTTC.

The gene calls are TRBV27 and TRBJ2-7, with 9 bases matching TRBD1. V dropped 2 bases and J dropped 10; count of bases not matched to a gene: 15. Germline CDR1 and CDR2: MNHEY and SMNVEV (reference sequence). There are 16 residues in the CDR3. DNA of the CDR3: TGTGCCAGCAGTTTACGGACGGGACAGGGTTTAAGGGGACAGTACTTC. Residues: CASSLRTGQGLRGQYF.

The CDR3 DNA follows: TGTGCCAGCAGCTTAGTCGGGACATCTCAAGAGACCCAGTACTTC. Its protein is CASSLVGTSQETQYF. The V and J genes are TRBV11-1 and TRBJ2-5, with D maybe TRBD1 (6 bases). The ends were cut back, 1 base at V and 2 bases at J, with 11 bases in the middle. The CDR3 runs to 15 residues. Germline CDR1 and CDR2: SGHAT and FQDESV (reference sequence).

The rearrangement links TRBV2 to TRBJ1-4, with D unresolved. This CDR3 has 12 amino acids. V was shortened by 6 bases and J by 8 bases, with 10 bases between the two germline ends. Germline-derived CDR1 and CDR2 are SNHLY and FYNNEI. This CDR3 reads CASRFFGEKLFF. The CDR3 DNA reads TGTGCCAGCAGATTCTTTGGCGAAAAACTGTTTTTT.

The chain links TRBV29-1 to TRBJ2-3; 9 positions agree with TRBD2. This CDR3 is 16 amino acids long. The V gene's germline CDR1 is SQVTM and CDR2 ANQGSEA. After removal of 7 bases from V and 3 bases from J, the junction contained 14 bases not matched to a gene. CDR3: CSAFGGREGGTDTQYF. The CDR3 DNA reads as TGCAGCGCCTTCGGGGGGCGGGAGGGCGGTACAGATACGCAGTATTTT.

V usage is TRBV5-1 and J usage is TRBJ1-6, with a weak D call TRBD1 (6 bases). CDR1 and CDR2 from the germline V gene are SGHRS and YFSETQ. This CDR3 region has 17 residues. V was cut by 4 bases and J by 0 bases, with 14 bases left in between. CDR3 DNA: TGCGCCAGCAGCCCGGGGACATCTAGCTCCTATAATTCACCCCTCCACTTT. Its translation is CASSPGTSSSYNSPLHF.

V is TRBV18 and J is TRBJ1-1; D unclear. CDR3 length equals 13 residues. V lost 8 bases to trimming and J lost 0 bases, with 10 bases between them. From germline, CDR1 is KGHSH and CDR2 LQKENI. The CDR3: CASRSIVNTEAFF. DNA for the CDR3: TGTGCCAGCCGGTCTATAGTGAACACTGAAGCTTTCTTT.

This chain joins TRBV28 and TRBJ1-5; D is possibly TRBD1 (5 bases). The V and J ends lost 6 bases and 0 bases respectively, with 12 bases between them. Germline CDR1 is MDHEN and CDR2 is SYDVKM. The CDR3 totals 15 residues. The CDR3 loop reads CASSQGPISNQPQHF. CDR3 DNA: TGTGCCAGCAGCCAGGGACCGATTAGCAATCAGCCCCAGCATTTT.

The gene calls are TRBV6-1 and TRBJ1-2, with D possibly matching TRBD1 (5 bases). This CDR3 spans 15 amino acids. Trimming removed 1 base at V and 4 bases at J, with 13 bases between. CDR1 and CDR2 (germline): MNHNS, SASEGT. The chain's CDR3 is CASSEERWGLYGYTF. CDR3 nucleotides: TGTGCCAGCAGTGAAGAGAGGTGGGGCCTCTATGGCTACACCTTC.

The chain employs TRBV11-2 and TRBJ2-7; D unclear. V dropped 7 bases and J dropped 1 base, with 8 bases sitting between them. Germline assignment: CDR1 SGHAT and CDR2 FQNNGV. CDR3 length: 12 amino acids. CDR3 DNA: TGTGCCAGCAAGGGCCAGTCCTACGAGCAGTACTTC. It specifies CASKGQSYEQYF.

This sequence joins TRBV5-1 and TRBJ2-7; the D gene is possibly TRBD1 (6 bases). The CDR3 spans 14 residues. Looked up from germline, CDR1 is SGHRS and CDR2 is YFSETQ. V was trimmed by 4 bases and J by 3 bases, leaving 14 bases between them. The CDR3 spells CASSQQGSLYEQYF. For the CDR3, the DNA is TGCGCCAGCAGCCAACAGGGATCTCTCTACGAGCAGTACTTC.

The rearrangement joins TRBV7-2 to TRBJ1-1; no reliable D call. V was shortened by 5 bases and J by 0 bases, with 16 bases between the two germline ends. Per the germline V gene, CDR1 is SGHTA and CDR2 is FQGNSA. This CDR3 comprises 16 residues. The CDR3 DNA reads TGTGCCAGCAGCCCGGATTCGACACGAATGAACACTGAAGCTTTCTTT. As protein: CASSPDSTRMNTEAFF. Drawing the rest from reference TRBV7-2 and TRBJ1-1, the complete variable domain is GAGVSQSPSNKVTEKGKDVELRCDPISGHTALYWYRQSLGQGLEFLIYFQGNSAPDKSGLPSDRFSAERTGGSVSTLTIQRTQQEDSAVYLCASSPDSTRMNTEAFFGQGTRLTVV.

For the CDR3, the DNA is TGTGCCAGCAGAGAGAGACTTACTCCTGCGATAGTCGGTGAGCAGTTCTTC. This sequence encodes CASRERLTPAIVGEQFF. The chain recombines TRBV2 with TRBJ2-1; no firm D call. The CDR3 is 17 amino acids. V was trimmed by 6 bases and J by 9 bases, leaving 27 bases between them. Germline values: CDR1 SNHLY, CDR2 FYNNEI. The full variable domain, with the rest looked up from reference TRBV2 and TRBJ2-1, is EPEVTQTPSHQVTQMGQEVILRCVPISNHLYFYWYRQILGQKVEFLVSFYNNEISEKSEIFDDQFSVERPDGSNFTLKIRSTKLEDSAMYFCASRERLTPAIVGEQFFGPGTRLTVL.